Listed below are T cell receptor beta chains from one sample, sequenced in a study of T-cell memory formation after mild COVID-19. TCRdb independently ran MiXCR on the 5' RACE reads; one entry per CDR3 protein. The table shows 29,000 or so distinct CDR3 sequences, with 9% to 15% occurring only once. The sample taken for sequencing was PBMCs or a T cell subset sorted from them (not recorded which). These receptors originate from an adult woman who had mild COVID-19 (a few samples of this study predate the infection). Cell type and time point are not known. Both conserved end residues are part of each CDR3. The order of the fields is D gene, J gene, V gene, clone size, CDR3 protein, CDR3 DNA. D genes are given only for firm matches. Clone size, where shown, is once, few, many, or a class for clones that have expanded.

TRBD2 TRBJ2-1 TRBV12-3/TRBV12-4 many CASSPLLAGVPNEQFF TGTGCCAGCAGCCCCCTACTAGCGGGGGTTCCGAATGAGCAGTTCTTC
TRBD2 TRBJ2-3 TRBV20-1 many CSARDLASGKVGDTQYF TGCAGTGCTAGAGATCTAGCTAGCGGGAAGGTTGGAGATACGCAGTATTTT
TRBD2 TRBJ2-1 TRBV2 many CASSRLAVEQFF TGTGCCAGCAGTAGACTAGCTGTCGAGCAGTTCTTC
NA TRBJ2-1 TRBV7-9 many CASSSKRLDFYNEQFF TGTGCCAGCAGCTCGAAGAGGCTAGACTTCTACAATGAGCAGTTCTTC
TRBD2 TRBJ2-7 TRBV3-1 many CASSLWTSGREEQYF TGTGCCAGCAGCCTTTGGACTAGCGGGAGAGAGGAGCAGTACTTC
NA TRBJ1-4 TRBV20-1 few CSVIDGRKLFF TGCAGTGTCATAGACGGGCGTAAACTGTTTTTT
NA TRBJ2-3 TRBV7-2 NA CASSLASGDTQYF TGTGCCAGCAGCTTAGCTAGCGGCGATACGCAGTATTTT
NA TRBJ2-4 TRBV27 many CASSLYSGQAKNIQYF TGTGCCAGCAGTTTATACAGCGGGCAAGCCAAAAACATTCAGTACTTC
TRBD1 TRBJ1-1 TRBV7-9 many CASSHGQGGTEAFF TGTGCCAGCAGCCATGGACAGGGGGGCACTGAAGCTTTCTTT
TRBD2 TRBJ2-5 TRBV15 many CATSRSSGADQETQYF TGTGCCACCAGCAGATCGAGCGGGGCCGACCAAGAGACCCAGTACTTC
NA TRBJ1-6 TRBV10-3 few CAISESAGDNSPLHF TGTGCCATCAGTGAGTCGGCAGGGGATAATTCACCCCTCCACTTT
NA TRBJ1-1 TRBV11-2 many CASGLQASMNTEAFF TGTGCCAGCGGCTTACAGGCGTCCATGAACACTGAAGCTTTCTTT
NA TRBJ1-2 TRBV14 NA CASSQDWSESYGYTF TGTGCCAGCAGCCAAGATTGGTCCGAGAGCTATGGCTACACCTTC
TRBD2 TRBJ2-1 TRBV5-1 many CASSRRLAGLYNEQFF TGCGCCAGCAGCAGACGACTAGCGGGGTTATACAATGAGCAGTTCTTC
NA TRBJ2-3 TRBV19 many CASSRSFTDTQYF TGTGCCAGTAGCCGGTCTTTCACAGATACGCAGTATTTT
NA TRBJ2-7 TRBV21-1 NA CASSNGRSYEQYF TGTGCCAGCAGCAACGGGCGTTCCTACGAGCAGTACTTC
NA TRBJ2-7 TRBV20-1 many CSARDTGTPSGAWQYF TGCAGTGCTAGAGATACCGGGACACCCAGCGGGGCATGGCAGTACTTC
TRBD2 TRBJ2-3 TRBV20-1 many CSADTSDNTDTQYF TGCAGTGCTGATACTAGCGATAACACAGATACGCAGTATTTT
NA TRBJ2-7 TRBV19 NA CASSAEGRVRGEQYF TGTGCCAGTAGTGCGGAGGGGCGGGTAAGGGGCGAGCAGTACTTC
TRBD1 TRBJ2-6 TRBV19 many CASSDPGQGSGANVLTF TGTGCCAGTAGTGACCCGGGACAGGGCTCTGGGGCCAACGTCCTGACTTTC
NA TRBJ1-4 TRBV2 many CASSEQLTGPSGEKLFF TGTGCCAGCAGTGAACAGCTAACGGGCCCCTCAGGGGAAAAACTGTTTTTT
NA TRBJ2-5 TRBV7-2 many CASSFPPGGGGETQYF TGTGCCAGCAGCTTCCCCCCCGGGGGAGGAGGCGAGACCCAGTACTTC
TRBD1 TRBJ1-2 TRBV20-1 many CSASGGAIANYGYTF TGCAGTGCTTCAGGGGGCGCGATCGCTAACTATGGCTACACCTTC
NA TRBJ2-7 TRBV3-1 few CASSLSHQQYF TGTGCCAGCAGCCTTTCGCACCAGCAGTACTTC
NA TRBJ2-3 TRBV20-1 many CSARPLPGTIISTDTQYF TGCAGTGCTAGACCCCTCCCGGGGACAATTATAAGCACAGATACGCAGTATTTT
TRBD2 TRBJ2-1 TRBV29-1 NA CSVGGGLAGGNEQFF TGCAGCGTTGGAGGGGGTCTAGCGGGAGGGAATGAGCAGTTCTTC
NA TRBJ2-7 TRBV20-1 many CSATQGIEQYF TGCAGTGCTACCCAGGGGATCGAGCAGTACTTC
NA TRBJ1-1 TRBV20-1 many CSARQGYTEAFF TGCAGTGCTAGGCAGGGATACACTGAAGCTTTCTTT
NA TRBJ1-5 TRBV3-1 many CASSRTETQPQHF TGTGCCAGCAGCCGGACAGAAACTCAGCCCCAGCATTTT
NA TRBJ1-1 TRBV20-1 many CSARLNRDFAEAFF TGCAGTGCTAGACTCAATAGGGATTTCGCTGAAGCTTTCTTT
TRBD1 TRBJ2-2 TRBV14 many CASSPVDRGRLNTGELFF TGTGCCAGCAGCCCCGTCGACAGGGGGCGTCTAAACACCGGGGAGCTGTTTTTT
TRBD2 TRBJ2-5 TRBV5-1 many CASATAGGKETQYF TGCGCCAGCGCCACGGCCGGGGGGAAAGAGACCCAGTACTTC
NA TRBJ2-7 TRBV4-2 many CASSQGYGGNVYEQYF TGTGCCAGCAGCCAAGGGTACGGGGGAAACGTTTACGAGCAGTACTTC
NA TRBJ2-1 TRBV7-9 many CASSSTGGQFF TGTGCCAGCAGCTCCACAGGAGGGCAGTTCTTC
TRBD1 TRBJ2-7 TRBV2 many CASKRDRGYEQYF TGTGCCAGCAAACGGGACAGGGGTTACGAGCAGTACTTC
NA TRBJ2-7 TRBV11-3 many CASSLYGGYEQYF TGTGCCAGCAGCTTATACGGGGGCTACGAGCAGTACTTC
NA TRBJ1-5 TRBV5-6 many CASSPGGVPNQPQHF TGTGCCAGCAGCCCGGGGGGGGTCCCTAATCAGCCCCAGCATTTT
TRBD2 TRBJ2-3 TRBV3-1 many CATRAGGSGDTQYF TGTGCCACCAGGGCGGGAGGGTCTGGAGATACGCAGTATTTT
TRBD1 TRBJ2-7 TRBV27 many CASSLGRTGSYEQYF TGTGCCAGCAGTTTGGGTAGGACAGGCTCCTACGAGCAGTACTTC
TRBD1 TRBJ2-1 TRBV3-1 many CASSQGQGRHEQFF TGTGCCAGCAGCCAGGGACAGGGTAGACATGAGCAGTTCTTC
TRBD1 TRBJ2-7 TRBV6-6 many CASSGTAYEQYF TGTGCCAGCAGCGGGACAGCCTACGAGCAGTACTTC
NA TRBJ2-7 TRBV2 many CASSVDRSPREQYF TGTGCCAGCAGTGTAGACCGCAGCCCACGAGAGCAGTACTTC
TRBD1 TRBJ2-7 TRBV20-1 many CSARGQIDYEQYF TGCAGTGCTAGGGGACAGATTGACTACGAGCAGTACTTC
NA TRBJ2-1 TRBV4-1 many CASRKLRGGRSYNEQFF TGCGCCAGCCGGAAGCTGAGGGGGGGCCGGTCATACAATGAGCAGTTCTTC
NA TRBJ1-2 TRBV5-6 few CASSAGPLNYGYTF TGTGCCAGCAGCGCAGGACCGCTGAACTATGGCTACACCTTC
NA TRBJ1-2 TRBV25-1 many CASSEYRDNGYTF TGTGCCAGCAGTGAATATAGGGATAATGGCTACACCTTC
TRBD2 TRBJ2-7 TRBV25-1 many CASSGGTARGLAGGSYEQYF TGTGCCAGCAGTGGGGGGACCGCTCGGGGACTAGCGGGAGGCTCCTACGAGCAGTACTTC
NA TRBJ1-1 TRBV20-1 many CSARGGLRTEAFF TGCAGTGCTAGGGGAGGACTCCGGACTGAAGCTTTCTTT